This TCR beta chain was recorded in a study of T cells in lung cancer brain metastases. Looking at the study overall: About 90% of the roughly 20 patients had no interval therapy between resections. Study-wide results and caveats: Most clones were lesion-specific, with limited overlap between paired lesions (Morisita less than 0.25). Brain metastases had fewer unique productive clones than primaries (median 1540 versus 4551).

This clone has a single count. What it binds is not known. The V end was cut by 1 base, the J end by 1 base, with 11 bases between. Germline V gives CDR1 LNHNV, CDR2 YYDKDF (reference sequence). The CDR3 has 15 amino acids. Tumor areas were macrodissected from a few deparaffinized, unstained roughly 9.7 um sections guided by marked H&E slides. Clones were read by immunoSEQ multiplex PCR, and TCRdb kept only the in-frame ones, dropping some. The table lists fewer than 4,000 clones, around 93% of them singletons. Sequencing was performed on tumor tissue from the primary lung tumor. J is TRBJ2-7 and V is TRBV15; D is possibly TRBD2 (6 bases). This clonotype was obtained from a man aged 65 to 85 with non-small cell lung cancer. Here the CDR3 DNA reads TGTGCCACCAGCAGAGGGGTTAGCGGTTCCTACGAGCAGTACTTC. Amino acids: CATSRGVSGSYEQYF.